The sequence of this TCR beta chain was determined in a study of T cell repertoires in cytomegalovirus infection. Study-wide background: In the study, CMV epitopes included recently identified HLA-C-restricted and well-studied HLA-B-restricted ones. In public TCR beta signatures, there were indications of both CMV infection and matching HLA type. Findings of the study overall: The ex vivo response was dominated by HLA-C-restricted CMV-specific TCR beta clonotypes. The cumulative frequency of public TCR beta families distinguished individuals who carried CMV together with the relevant HLA.

Deletions cut 0 bases from V and 4 bases from J, with 13 bases between. CDR1 and CDR2 (germline): DFQATT, SNEGSKA (reference sequence). The CDR3 covers 14 residues. TCRdb independently ran MiXCR on the reads; one entry per CDR3 protein. This repertoire shows some 940,000 distinct CDR3 sequences, under 40% found once; its top ten account for around 15%. Concerning this clonotype itself: Its antigen remains unidentified.

The clonotype was recovered from a human donor in good health (CMV status not recorded). Some clones in this sample may be carry-over from other donors' samples. The chain joins TRBV20-1 to TRBJ2-7; a possible D gene is TRBD1 (6 bases). Sequenced material: cultured CD8+ T cells from PBMCs, taken from culture after CMV antigen stimulation. The CDR3 region has the DNA TGCAGTGCTAGAGACGGACAGTTCACATACGAGCAGTACTTC. The encoded protein is CSARDGQFTYEQYF.